One sample yielded the 22 T cell receptor beta chains listed below, sequenced in a study of CD8 T cells in ankylosing spondylitis (dated by TCRdb to about 2017). To prepare the library, 5' RACE was applied. TCRdb lists the instrument as Illumina HiSeq 2500. TCRdb ran its own pipeline on the public reads, namely fastp trimming at Q25 and MiXCR clone calling, and kept in-frame beta chains. Every CDR3 protein is listed once, alongside the most common genes and DNA of its rows. The sample table holds about 130,000 distinct CDR3 sequences, of which around 8.5% were seen once. The ten largest clones add up to 2.5% to 4% of the sample. Sequencing was performed on blood, either unsorted or a sorted T cell fraction (not recorded which). The receptors come from a male donor with ankylosing spondylitis or in good health (not recorded which).

In this sample, this clonotype turned up many times. The chain recombines TRBV5-1 with TRBJ2-3; 10 nucleotides match TRBD1. Germline CDR1 reads SGHRS; CDR2 reads YFSETQ. V shed 0 bases and J 3 bases; nucleotides not matched to a gene: 7. This CDR3 spans 17 amino acids. The CDR3 protein is CASSLDDRGHGTDTQYF. DNA for the CDR3: TGCGCCAGCAGCTTGGACGACAGGGGGCATGGAACAGATACGCAGTATTTT.

The chain couples TRBV5-8 to TRBJ2-4; 14 bases fit TRBD2. The CDR3 has 16 residues. Looked up from germline, CDR1 is SGHTS and CDR2 is YDEGEE. V shed 0 bases and J 9 bases; nucleotides not matched to a gene: 5. DNA for the CDR3: TGTGCCAGCAGCTTGGGACTAGCGGGAGGGCCGCCCATTCAGTACTTC. Encoded protein: CASSLGLAGGPPIQYF. The full variable domain, with the rest looked up from reference TRBV5-8 and TRBJ2-4, is EAGVTQSPTHLIKTRGQQATLRCSPISGHTSVYWYQQALGLGLQFLLWYDEGEERNRGNFPPRFSGRQFPNYSSELNVNALELEDSALYLCASSLGLAGGPPIQYFGAGTRLSVL.

This clonotype was recorded many times. V and J are TRBV7-2 and TRBJ2-3; no definite D call. The V end lost 2 bases, the J end lost 5 bases, and 8 bases lay between the germline ends. CDR1 SGHTA and CDR2 FQGNSA come from the germline V gene. The CDR3 length is 13 residues. The CDR3 is CASSLSPLDTQYF. As DNA, the CDR3 is TGTGCCAGCAGCTTAAGCCCTTTAGATACGCAGTATTTT. The full variable domain, completed using reference TRBV7-2 and TRBJ2-3, is GAGVSQSPSNKVTEKGKDVELRCDPISGHTALYWYRQSLGQGLEFLIYFQGNSAPDKSGLPSDRFSAERTGGSVSTLTIQRTQQEDSAVYLCASSLSPLDTQYFGPGTRLTVL.

This clonotype was found many times. The J gene is TRBJ2-7, the V gene TRBV9, with TRBD2 matching 7 bases. The V segment lost 6 bases and the J segment 5 bases; nucleotides outside the gene matches: 14. CDR1 is SGDLS, CDR2 YYNGEE, per germline. The CDR3 is 15 amino acids. The CDR3 region has the DNA TGTGCCAGCACCCTGAGGCGGGAGTGGTATGACGAGCAGTACTTC. Its translation: CASTLRREWYDEQYF.

This clonotype was found a few times. The V and J genes are TRBV7-2 and TRBJ2-5, with TRBD1 matching 7 bases. The germline gives CDR1 SGHTA, CDR2 FQGNSA. The CDR3 is 14 residues long. The ends lost 4 bases at V and 0 bases at J; junction bases unmatched: 2. The CDR3 nucleotides read TGTGCCAGCAGCTCGACAGGGAACCAAGAGACCCAGTACTTC. The encoded protein is CASSSTGNQETQYF.

This clonotype was detected many times. This chain joins TRBV7-9 and TRBJ2-1; 12 nucleotides agree with TRBD2. J lost 9 bases, V lost 3 bases, and 6 bases had no gene match. Germline assignment: CDR1 SEHNR and CDR2 FQNEAQ (reference sequence). This CDR3 comprises 15 residues. In DNA, the CDR3 is TGTGCCAGCAGCTTGGGACTAGCGGGCCCCGGTGAGCAGTTCTTC. Translating it yields CASSLGLAGPGEQFF.

The V gene is TRBV3-1, the J gene TRBJ2-7, with D possibly being TRBD1 or TRBD2 (5 bases each). The V end was cut by 3 bases, the J end by 6 bases, with 6 bases between. Germline assignment: CDR1 LGHDT and CDR2 YNNKEL (reference sequence). The CDR3 extends over 11 amino acids. The CDR3 spells CASSQGTEQYF. CDR3 nucleotide sequence: TGTGCCAGCAGCCAGGGGACCGAGCAGTACTTC.

The CDR3 DNA sequence: TGTGCCAGCTCACCGACCGGGACAGGGGAACAGCCCCAGCATTTT. It codes for CASSPTGTGEQPQHF. This chain connects TRBV18 to TRBJ1-5; 10 nucleotides align to TRBD1. Per germline, CDR1 KGHSH and CDR2 LQKENI. With V trimmed by 3 bases and J by 7 bases, 6 bases remained unmatched. The CDR3 contains 15 residues.

The chain recombines TRBV6-4 with TRBJ1-2, with D uncertain. Deletions cut 3 bases from V and 4 bases from J, with 15 bases between. CDR3 length equals 15 residues. Per germline, CDR1 MRHNA and CDR2 SNTAGT. CDR3 region: CASSEEWNGRYGYTF. CDR3 coding DNA: TGTGCCAGCAGTGAGGAGTGGAACGGTCGCTATGGCTACACCTTC.

This clonotype was counted ten times or more. J is TRBJ2-7 and V is TRBV28; TRBD2 agrees at 13 bases. This CDR3 contains 15 residues. Trimming cost V 2 bases and J 4 bases; bases outside gene matches: 2. Germline values: CDR1 MDHEN, CDR2 SYDVKM. In DNA form, the CDR3 reads TGTGCCAGCAGTTTAACTAGCGGGAGGGCTTACGAGCAGTACTTC. This encodes CASSLTSGRAYEQYF.

This chain joins TRBV29-1 and TRBJ2-5; D is possibly TRBD1 (7 bases). The CDR3 length is 15 residues. Germline V gene sequence: CDR1 SQVTM, CDR2 ANQGSEA. The V end was cut by 0 bases, the J end by 1 base, with 12 bases between. This chain's CDR3 is CSVEDGQGGQETQYF. The CDR3 DNA reads TGCAGCGTTGAAGATGGGCAGGGGGGCCAAGAGACCCAGTACTTC.

This clonotype has a count of ten or more. The V and J genes are TRBV28 and TRBJ2-5, with D maybe TRBD2 (6 bases). Trimming cost V 4 bases and J 5 bases, with 17 bases left between them. Germline lookup yields CDR1 MDHEN and CDR2 SYDVKM. This CDR3 has 15 residues. Here the CDR3 reads CASSSSTSFSETQYF. The CDR3, as DNA: TGTGCCAGCAGTTCCTCCACTAGCTTTTCGGAGACCCAGTACTTC. The complete variable domain, with remaining parts taken from reference TRBV28 and TRBJ2-5, reads DVKVTQSSRYLVKRTGEKVFLECVQDMDHENMFWYRQDPGLGLRLIYFSYDVKMKEKGDIPEGYSVSREKKERFSLILESASTNQTSMYLCASSSSTSFSETQYFGPGTRLLVL.

This sequence joins TRBV12-3 or TRBV12-4 and TRBJ1-5; D remains unclear. The V end was cut by 3 bases, the J end by 1 base, with 7 bases between. The CDR3 has 14 amino acids. The CDR3: CASSFPQSNQPQHF. CDR3 in DNA: TGTGCCAGCAGTTTTCCCCAAAGCAATCAGCCCCAGCATTTT.

The V call is TRBV7-8, the J call TRBJ2-7; 8 bases agree with TRBD1. The CDR3 is 14 residues long. Germline assignment: CDR1 SGHVS and CDR2 FQNEAQ. V lost 8 bases and J lost 1; bases outside the gene matches: 7. This CDR3 reads CASGTGGYSYEQYF. CDR3 nucleotide sequence: TGTGCCAGCGGCACAGGGGGGTATTCCTACGAGCAGTACTTC.

This clonotype was recorded at least ten times. This sequence joins TRBV7-8 and TRBJ2-7; D gene ambiguous. Trimming pared 5 bases from V and 4 bases from J, leaving 9 bases between. Looked up from germline, CDR1 is SGHVS and CDR2 is FQNEAQ. CDR3 length: 12 amino acids. Here the CDR3 reads CASSHTKYEQYF. The CDR3 DNA reads as TGTGCCAGCAGCCATACTAAGTACGAGCAGTACTTC.

This clonotype was recorded at least ten times. The V call is TRBV29-1, the J call TRBJ2-7; 7 bases are a match to TRBD1. Trimming removed 7 bases from V and 4 bases from J; junction bases left unmatched: 10. Germline values: CDR1 SQVTM, CDR2 ANQGSEA. This CDR3 contains 13 residues. The CDR3 loop is CSAGTGVGYEQYF. In nucleotides, the CDR3 is TGCAGCGCTGGAACAGGGGTGGGATACGAGCAGTACTTC.

This clonotype was recorded many times. The chain couples TRBV5-1 to TRBJ1-6; no clear D gene. Germline V gene data show CDR1 as SGHRS and CDR2 as YFSETQ. The V gene lost 0 bases and the J gene lost 6 bases, with 10 bases spanning the gap. The CDR3 contains 15 residues. Here the CDR3 DNA reads TGCGCCAGCAGCTTGGGCCAGACGATTAATTCACCCCTCCACTTT. This encodes CASSLGQTINSPLHF.

The chain joins TRBV20-1 to TRBJ2-1, with 9 bases fitting TRBD2. J gave up 7 bases and V 3 bases, and 10 bases lay outside the gene matches. Germline CDR1 and CDR2: DFQATT and SNEGSKA (reference sequence). CDR3 length equals 15 residues. CDR3 protein: CSASGSGRIRNEQFF. In DNA, the CDR3 is TGCAGTGCTAGCGGTAGCGGGAGAATTAGGAATGAGCAGTTCTTC.

This clonotype was counted at least ten times. The rearrangement joins TRBV7-2 to TRBJ2-1; 14 nucleotides align to TRBD2. From germline, CDR1 is SGHTA and CDR2 FQGNSA. Losses at the gene ends were 7 bases for V and 7 bases for J; bases not matched to a gene: 6. The CDR3 is 15 residues long. The CDR3 DNA reads as TGTGCCAGCACCCCCCGACTAGCGGGAGGGAATGAGCAGTTCTTC. This translates into CASTPRLAGGNEQFF.

This clonotype was recorded a few times. This chain links TRBV20-1 with TRBJ2-1; 8 bases match TRBD2. CDR1 and CDR2 from the germline V gene are DFQATT and SNEGSKA (reference sequence). This CDR3 has 16 residues. Trimming took 6 bases from V and 0 from J; bases not matched to a gene: 10. This CDR3 is CSAPGGGSGSYNEQFF. For the CDR3, the DNA is TGCAGTGCCCCGGGGGGGGGTAGCGGCTCCTACAATGAGCAGTTCTTC.

The table lists this clonotype with many counts. The chain recombines TRBV20-1 with TRBJ2-1; D perhaps matches TRBD2 (5 bases). V gave up 3 bases and J gave up 10 bases, with 22 bases separating them. The CDR3 length is 15 residues. The V gene's germline CDR1 is DFQATT and CDR2 SNEGSKA (reference sequence). The CDR3 DNA follows: TGCAGTGCTAGTAAATTGGTCGAGGCTAGCAGGGAGCAGTTCTTC. It translates to CSASKLVEASREQFF.

This clonotype turned up a few times. The DNA of the CDR3 is TGCGCCAGCAGCCAACACACGAACTGGGGCACCGGGGAGCTGTTTTTT. Protein product: CASSQHTNWGTGELFF. The J gene is TRBJ2-2, the V gene TRBV4-3; D unclear. Per the germline V gene, CDR1 is LGHNA and CDR2 is YSLEER. The CDR3 is 16 amino acids. Trimming removed 2 bases at V and 4 bases at J, with 14 bases between.